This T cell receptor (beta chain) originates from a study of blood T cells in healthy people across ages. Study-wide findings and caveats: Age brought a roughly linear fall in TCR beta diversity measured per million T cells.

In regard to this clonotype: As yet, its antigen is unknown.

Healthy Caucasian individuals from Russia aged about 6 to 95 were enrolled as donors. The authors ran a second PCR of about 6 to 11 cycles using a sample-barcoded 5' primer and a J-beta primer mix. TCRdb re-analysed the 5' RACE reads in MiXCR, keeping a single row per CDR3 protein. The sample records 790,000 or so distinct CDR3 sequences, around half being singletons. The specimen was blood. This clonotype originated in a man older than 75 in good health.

In DNA, the CDR3 is TGTGCCAGCAGTTCGGGTGCTGGACAGGGGTTTGAAAAACTGTTTTTT. This translates into CASSSGAGQGFEKLFF. The chain is built from TRBV12-3 or TRBV12-4 and TRBJ1-4; 9 bases map to TRBD1. This CDR3 has 16 residues. The J segment lost 7 bases and the V segment lost 4 bases, leaving 10 bases of the junction unmatched.